The T cell receptor beta chain described here comes from a study of graft-versus-host responses after intestinal transplantation. Across the whole study: Isolated intestinal, liver-intestinal, or multivisceral transplants were what recipients had. Each recipient received anti-thymocyte globulin induction, then tacrolimus and steroids for two to three years.

Trimming removed 3 bases from V and 4 bases from J; junction bases left unmatched: 10. This CDR3 is 17 amino acids long. Per germline, CDR1 SGHNT and CDR2 YENEEA. Measured with immunoSEQ multiplex PCR; TCRdb has only the in-frame clones, and not every one. Here the sample spans about 97,000 clones, 80% to 95% being singletons. This receptor was identified in a human patient who received an intestinal transplant, so some T cells may come from the graft donor. Here the sequenced sample was PBMCs, taken 450 to 480 days after intestinal transplant. V gene TRBV11-3 combines with J gene TRBJ2-1, with TRBD2 identical over 9 bases. CDR3 loop: CASSLFGSGGLYNEQFF. In DNA, the CDR3 is TGTGCCAGCAGCTTGTTCGGGAGCGGGGGGCTGTACAATGAGCAGTTCTTC.